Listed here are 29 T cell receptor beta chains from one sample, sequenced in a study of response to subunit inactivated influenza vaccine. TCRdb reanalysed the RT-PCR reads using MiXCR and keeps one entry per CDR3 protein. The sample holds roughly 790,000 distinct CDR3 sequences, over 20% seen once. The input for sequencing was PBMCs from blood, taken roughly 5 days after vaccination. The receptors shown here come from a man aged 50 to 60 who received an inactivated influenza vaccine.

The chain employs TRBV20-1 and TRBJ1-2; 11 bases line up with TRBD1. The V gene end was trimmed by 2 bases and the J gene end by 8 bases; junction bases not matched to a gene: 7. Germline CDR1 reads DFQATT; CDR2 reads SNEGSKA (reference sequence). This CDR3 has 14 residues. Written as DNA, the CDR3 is TGCAGTGCTAGATTGGGACAGGGGGAAAGGGGCTACACCTTC. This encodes CSARLGQGERGYTF.

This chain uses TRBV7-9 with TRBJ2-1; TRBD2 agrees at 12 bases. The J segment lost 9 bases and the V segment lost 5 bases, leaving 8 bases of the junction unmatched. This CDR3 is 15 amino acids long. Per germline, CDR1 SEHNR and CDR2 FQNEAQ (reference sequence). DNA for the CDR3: TGTGCCAGCAGCACCCGACTAGCGGGAGTCGGTGAGCAGTTCTTC. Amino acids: CASSTRLAGVGEQFF.

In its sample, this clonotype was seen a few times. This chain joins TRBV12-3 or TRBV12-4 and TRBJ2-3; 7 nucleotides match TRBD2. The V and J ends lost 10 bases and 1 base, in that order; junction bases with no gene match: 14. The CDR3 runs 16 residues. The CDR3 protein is CANPPSAGRRTDTQYF. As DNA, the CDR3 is TGTGCCAATCCCCCCTCAGCGGGGAGACGCACAGATACGCAGTATTTT.

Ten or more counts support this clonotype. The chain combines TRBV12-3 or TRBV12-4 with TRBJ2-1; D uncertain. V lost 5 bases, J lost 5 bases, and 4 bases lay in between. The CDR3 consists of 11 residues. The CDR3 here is CASSTNNEQFF. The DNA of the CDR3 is TGTGCCAGCAGTACGAACAATGAGCAGTTCTTC.

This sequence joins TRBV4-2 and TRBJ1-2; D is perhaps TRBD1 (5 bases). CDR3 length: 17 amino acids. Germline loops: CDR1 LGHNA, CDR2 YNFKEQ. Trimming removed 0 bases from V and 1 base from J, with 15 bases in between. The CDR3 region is CASSQDLRQHDNYGYTF. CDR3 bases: TGTGCCAGCAGCCAAGACCTTCGACAGCACGATAACTATGGCTACACCTTC.

The CDR3 loop is CASSSGVIEAGNEQFF. The CDR3 DNA is TGCGCCAGCAGCTCAGGGGTCATCGAGGCGGGGAATGAGCAGTTCTTC. This chain connects TRBV5-1 to TRBJ2-1; D may correspond to TRBD1 or TRBD2 (6 bases each). Germline lookup yields CDR1 SGHRS and CDR2 YFSETQ. V dropped 3 bases and J dropped 7 bases, with 20 bases sitting between them. The CDR3 contains 16 residues.

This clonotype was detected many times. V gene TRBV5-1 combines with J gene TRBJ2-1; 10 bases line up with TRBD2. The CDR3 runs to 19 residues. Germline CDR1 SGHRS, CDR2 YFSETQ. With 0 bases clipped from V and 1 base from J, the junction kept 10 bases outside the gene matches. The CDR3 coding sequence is TGCGCCAGCAGCTTGGAGCGGGGGGGACAGAGAAGGTCCTACAATGAGCAGTTCTTC. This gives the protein CASSLERGGQRRSYNEQFF.

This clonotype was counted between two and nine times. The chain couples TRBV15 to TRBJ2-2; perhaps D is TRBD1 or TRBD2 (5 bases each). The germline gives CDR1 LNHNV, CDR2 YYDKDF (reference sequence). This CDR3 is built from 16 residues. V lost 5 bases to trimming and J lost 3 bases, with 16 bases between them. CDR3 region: CATSGRGDSHTGELFF. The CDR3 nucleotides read TGTGCCACCAGCGGAAGAGGGGATTCCCACACCGGGGAGCTGTTTTTT. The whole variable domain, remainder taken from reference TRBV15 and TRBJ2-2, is DAMVIQNPRYQVTQFGKPVTLSCSQTLNHNVMYWYQQKSSQAPKLLFHYYDKDFNNEADTPDNFQSRRPNTSFCFLDIRSPGLGDTAMYLCATSGRGDSHTGELFFGEGSRLTVL.

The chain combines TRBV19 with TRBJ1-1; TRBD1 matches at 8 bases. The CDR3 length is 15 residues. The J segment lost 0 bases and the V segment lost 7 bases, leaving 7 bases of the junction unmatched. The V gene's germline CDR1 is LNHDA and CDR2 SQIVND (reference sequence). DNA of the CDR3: TGTGCCAGTACCCTGACAGGGGTCATGAACACTGAAGCTTTCTTT. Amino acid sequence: CASTLTGVMNTEAFF.

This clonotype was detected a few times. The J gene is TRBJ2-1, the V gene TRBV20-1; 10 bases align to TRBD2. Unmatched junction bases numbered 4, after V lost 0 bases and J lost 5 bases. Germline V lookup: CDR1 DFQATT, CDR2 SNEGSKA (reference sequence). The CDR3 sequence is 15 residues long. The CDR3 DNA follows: TGCAGTGCTAGAGATGGGAGCGGGAGGGACAATGAGCAGTTCTTC. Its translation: CSARDGSGRDNEQFF.

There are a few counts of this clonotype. The CDR3 loop reads CSVLTGTVYEQYF. CDR3 bases: TGCAGTGTATTGACTGGGACAGTCTACGAGCAGTACTTC. The chain combines TRBV20-1 with TRBJ2-7; 7 bases match TRBD1. This CDR3 contains 13 residues. V was pared by 7 bases and J by 3 bases, with 9 bases of the junction left unmatched. Per the germline V gene, CDR1 is DFQATT and CDR2 is SNEGSKA (reference sequence).

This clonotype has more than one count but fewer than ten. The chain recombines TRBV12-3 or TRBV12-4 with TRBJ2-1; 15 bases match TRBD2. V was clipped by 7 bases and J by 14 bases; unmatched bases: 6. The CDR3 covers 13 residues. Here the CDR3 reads CASNPGTSGGKFF. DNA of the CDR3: TGTGCCAGCAACCCCGGGACTAGCGGGGGGAAGTTCTTC.

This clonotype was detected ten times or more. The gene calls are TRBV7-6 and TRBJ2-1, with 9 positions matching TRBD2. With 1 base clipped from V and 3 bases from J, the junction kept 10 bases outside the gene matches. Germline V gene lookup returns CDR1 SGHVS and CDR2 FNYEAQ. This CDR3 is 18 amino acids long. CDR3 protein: CASSLVPSGASRYNEQFF. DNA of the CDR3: TGTGCCAGCAGCTTAGTACCTAGCGGGGCCTCCCGCTACAATGAGCAGTTCTTC.

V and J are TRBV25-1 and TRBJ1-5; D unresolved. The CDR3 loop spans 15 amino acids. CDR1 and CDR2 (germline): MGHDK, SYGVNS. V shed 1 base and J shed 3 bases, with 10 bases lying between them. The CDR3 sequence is CASSESGPLNQPQHF. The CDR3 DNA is TGTGCCAGCAGTGAATCCGGGCCGCTCAATCAGCCCCAGCATTTT.

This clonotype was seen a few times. CDR3 nucleotide sequence: TGTGCCAGCAGGGGACTAGCGGGGGAGGAAGAGCAGTTCTTC. It is translated as CASRGLAGEEEQFF. The chain uses TRBV12-3 or TRBV12-4 and TRBJ2-1; TRBD2 matches 14 bases. The CDR3 loop spans 14 amino acids. The J segment lost 10 bases and the V segment lost 6 bases, leaving 5 bases of the junction unmatched.

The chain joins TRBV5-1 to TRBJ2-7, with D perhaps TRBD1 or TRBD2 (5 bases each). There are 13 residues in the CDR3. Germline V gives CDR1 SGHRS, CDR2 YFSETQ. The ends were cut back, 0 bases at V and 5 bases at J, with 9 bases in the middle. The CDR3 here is CASSLDWGHEQYF. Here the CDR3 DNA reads TGCGCCAGCAGCTTGGATTGGGGACACGAGCAGTACTTC.

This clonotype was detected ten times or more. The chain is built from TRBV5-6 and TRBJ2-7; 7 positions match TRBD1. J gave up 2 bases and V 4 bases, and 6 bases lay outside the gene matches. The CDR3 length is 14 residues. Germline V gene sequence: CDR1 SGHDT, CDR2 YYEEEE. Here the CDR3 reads CASSLRGSPYEQYF. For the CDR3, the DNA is TGTGCCAGCAGCCTCAGGGGGTCCCCCTACGAGCAGTACTTC.

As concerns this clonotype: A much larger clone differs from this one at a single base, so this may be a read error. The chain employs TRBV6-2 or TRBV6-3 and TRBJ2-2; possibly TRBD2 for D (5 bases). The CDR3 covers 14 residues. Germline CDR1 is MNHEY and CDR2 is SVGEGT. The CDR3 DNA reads TGTGCCAGCAGTATAGCGCTAGACACCTGGGAGCTGTTTTTT. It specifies CASSIALDTWELFF.

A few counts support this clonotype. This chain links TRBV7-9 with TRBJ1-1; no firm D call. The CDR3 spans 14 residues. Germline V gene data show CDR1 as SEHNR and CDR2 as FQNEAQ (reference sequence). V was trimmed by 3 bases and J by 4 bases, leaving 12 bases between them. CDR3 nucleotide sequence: TGTGCCAGCAGCTTTTACGCGGTGGGCACTGAAGCTTTCTTT. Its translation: CASSFYAVGTEAFF.

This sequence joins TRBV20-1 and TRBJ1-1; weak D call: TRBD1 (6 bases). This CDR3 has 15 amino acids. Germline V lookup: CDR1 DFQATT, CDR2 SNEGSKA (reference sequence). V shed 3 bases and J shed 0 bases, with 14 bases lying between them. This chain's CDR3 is CSASKGGAMNTEAFF. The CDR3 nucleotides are TGCAGTGCTAGCAAGGGGGGGGCCATGAACACTGAAGCTTTCTTT.

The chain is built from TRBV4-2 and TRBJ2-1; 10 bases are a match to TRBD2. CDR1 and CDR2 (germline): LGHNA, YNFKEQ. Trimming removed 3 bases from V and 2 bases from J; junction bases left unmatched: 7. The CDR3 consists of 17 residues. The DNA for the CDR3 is TGTGCCAGCAGCCAGGGGCTAGCGGGAGCTACCTACAATGAGCAGTTCTTC. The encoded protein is CASSQGLAGATYNEQFF.

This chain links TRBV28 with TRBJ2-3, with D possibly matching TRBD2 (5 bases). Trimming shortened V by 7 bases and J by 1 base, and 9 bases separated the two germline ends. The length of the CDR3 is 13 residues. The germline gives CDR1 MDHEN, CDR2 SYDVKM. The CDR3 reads CASMWGGTDTQYF. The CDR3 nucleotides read TGTGCCAGCATGTGGGGAGGCACAGATACGCAGTATTTT.

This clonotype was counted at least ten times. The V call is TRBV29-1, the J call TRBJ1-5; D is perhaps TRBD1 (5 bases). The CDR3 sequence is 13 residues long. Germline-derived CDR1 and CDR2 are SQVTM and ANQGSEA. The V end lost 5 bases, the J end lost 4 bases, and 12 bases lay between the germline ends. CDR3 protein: CSVNDSPNQPQHF. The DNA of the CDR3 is TGCAGCGTTAATGACAGCCCTAATCAGCCCCAGCATTTT.

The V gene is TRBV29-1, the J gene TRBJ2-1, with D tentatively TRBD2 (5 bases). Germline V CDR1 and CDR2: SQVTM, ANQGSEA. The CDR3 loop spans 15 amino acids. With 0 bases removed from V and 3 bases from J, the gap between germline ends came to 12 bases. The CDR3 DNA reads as TGCAGCGTTGAAGATCTCGGGATCGTCTACAATGAGCAGTTCTTC. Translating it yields CSVEDLGIVYNEQFF.

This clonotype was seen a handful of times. CDR3 sequence reads: CASNGGQRYEQYF. The CDR3 DNA reads as TGTGCCAGCAACGGTGGACAGCGCTACGAGCAGTACTTC. The V and J genes are TRBV2 and TRBJ2-7; possible D gene TRBD1, 6 bases. The ends were cut back, 7 bases at V and 3 bases at J, with 13 bases in the middle. This CDR3 spans 13 amino acids. From germline, CDR1 is SNHLY and CDR2 FYNNEI.

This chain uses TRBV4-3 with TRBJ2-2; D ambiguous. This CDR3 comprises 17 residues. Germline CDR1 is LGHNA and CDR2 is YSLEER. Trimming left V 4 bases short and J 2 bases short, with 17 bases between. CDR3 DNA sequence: TGCGCCAGCAGCCTAAGGGCAGGAGCTTTAAACACCGGGGAGCTGTTTTTT. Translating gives CASSLRAGALNTGELFF.

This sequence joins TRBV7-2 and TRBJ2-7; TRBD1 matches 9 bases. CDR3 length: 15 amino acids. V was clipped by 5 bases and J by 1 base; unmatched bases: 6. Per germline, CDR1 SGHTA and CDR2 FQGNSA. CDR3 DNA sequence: TGTGCCAGCAGCCGTTGGGACAGGGCGTCCTACGAGCAGTACTTC. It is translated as CASSRWDRASYEQYF.

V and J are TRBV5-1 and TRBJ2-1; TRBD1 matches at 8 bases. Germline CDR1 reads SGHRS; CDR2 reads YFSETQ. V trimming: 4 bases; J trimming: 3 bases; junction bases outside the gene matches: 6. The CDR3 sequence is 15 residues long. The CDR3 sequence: CASSTTGEYYNEQFF. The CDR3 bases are TGCGCCAGCAGCACGACAGGGGAATACTACAATGAGCAGTTCTTC.

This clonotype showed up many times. CDR3 region: CASSDPGTGPAYEQYF. Written as DNA, the CDR3 is TGTGCCAGCAGCGACCCCGGGACGGGTCCGGCGTACGAGCAGTACTTC. V gene TRBV7-2 combines with J gene TRBJ2-7; tentatively, D is TRBD1 or TRBD2 (5 bases each). Trimming removed 5 bases from V and 4 bases from J, with 21 bases in between. CDR3 size: 16 residues. Germline assignment: CDR1 SGHTA and CDR2 FQGNSA.